The 10 T cell receptor beta chains below were found in one sample sequenced in a study of T cell responses to AZD1222 COVID-19 vaccine. Produced via immunoSEQ multiplex PCR; TCRdb's table is partial and in-frame only. The repertoire consists of 100,000 to 130,000 clones, with roughly 87% occurring once and the leading ten covering 3.5% to 4.5%. Sequencing was performed on peripheral blood, taken on day 0 of AZD1222 vaccination. Receptor source: an adult in good health.

The chain has TRBV7-2 and TRBJ2-1; D uncertain. V lost 2 bases and J 0 bases, leaving 11 bases between the germline ends. In germline, CDR1 is SGHTA, CDR2 FQGNSA. This CDR3 region has 16 residues. The CDR3 DNA follows: TGTGCCAGCAGCTTAAGGAGTCTTTCCTCCTACAATGAGCAGTTCTTC. Translating gives CASSLRSLSSYNEQFF.

This chain uses TRBV10-3 with TRBJ1-5; D may be TRBD1 (5 bases). The CDR3 covers 14 residues. Trimming left V 3 bases short and J 1 base short, with 7 bases between. Germline CDR1 reads ENHRY; CDR2 reads SYGVKD. The CDR3 loop is CAISDRVSNQPQHF. The CDR3 DNA is TGTGCCATCAGTGACAGGGTAAGCAATCAGCCCCAGCATTTT.

The chain is built from TRBV6-5 and TRBJ2-7, with 7 bases identical to TRBD1. The CDR3 length is 13 residues. The trim removed 6 bases at V and 2 bases at J, leaving 4 bases unmatched. Germline assignment: CDR1 MNHEY and CDR2 SVGAGI. For the CDR3, the DNA is TGTGCCAGCAGGCCAGGGGGAGCCTACGAGCAGTACTTC. This gives the protein CASRPGGAYEQYF.

The genes are TRBV30 and TRBJ2-2; TRBD2 is a possible D gene (5 bases). Trimming took off 1 base at V and 7 bases at J, with 10 bases between the two ends. This CDR3 is 13 amino acids long. Looked up from germline, CDR1 is GTSNPN and CDR2 is SVGIG (reference sequence). CDR3 coding DNA: TGTGCCTGGAGTGGTACGGGGAACGGGGAGCTGTTTTTT. Translation: CAWSGTGNGELFF.

A single count supports this clone. This chain joins TRBV6-2 or TRBV6-3 and TRBJ1-5, with 7 bases identical to TRBD1. CDR1 MNHEY and CDR2 SVGEGT come from the germline V gene. V shed 5 bases, J shed 0 bases, and the junction held 16 bases outside the gene matches. The CDR3 has 19 amino acids. The CDR3 spells CASSHPRHRGVDSNQPQHF. Written as DNA, the CDR3 is TGTGCCAGCAGTCACCCTCGGCACAGGGGAGTAGATAGCAATCAGCCCCAGCATTTT.

This chain joins TRBV4-1 and TRBJ1-2, with D possibly being TRBD1 (5 bases). CDR3 length: 14 residues. Trimming took 1 base from V and 5 from J, leaving 11 bases between them. Per the germline V gene, CDR1 is MGHRA and CDR2 is YSYEKL. CDR3 in amino acids: CASSQVLGGYGYTF. Here the CDR3 DNA reads TGCGCCAGCAGCCAAGTTTTGGGGGGATATGGCTACACCTTC.

This clone is a singleton in its sample. The rearrangement uses TRBV4-2 and TRBJ1-2, with D unresolved. The germline V gene has CDR1 LGHNA and CDR2 YNFKEQ. This CDR3 comprises 13 residues. The V gene lost 1 base and the J gene lost 8 bases, with 11 bases spanning the gap. The DNA for the CDR3 is TGTGCCAGCAGCCAAGGCCAAGCGATGGGCTACACCTTC. It translates to CASSQGQAMGYTF.

This chain connects TRBV4-2 to TRBJ1-6, with D hard to call. The CDR3 totals 17 residues. Germline CDR1 and CDR2: LGHNA and YNFKEQ. V lost 3 bases and J 0 bases, leaving 12 bases between the germline ends. The CDR3 spells CASSQTHSSSYNSPLHF. In nucleotides, the CDR3 is TGTGCCAGCAGCCAGACACACTCAAGCTCCTATAATTCACCCCTCCACTTT.

The chain couples TRBV6-2 or TRBV6-3 to TRBJ2-2; TRBD1 matches 8 bases. V was pared by 5 bases and J by 5 bases, with 7 bases of the junction left unmatched. The CDR3 runs 15 residues. Germline CDR1 reads MNHEY; CDR2 reads SVGEGT. The CDR3 is CASSQAGGGTGELFF. CDR3 in DNA: TGTGCCAGCAGTCAAGCAGGGGGCGGAACCGGGGAGCTGTTTTTT.

This rearrangement joins TRBV5-5 to TRBJ2-3; 7 bases line up with TRBD2. The CDR3 consists of 17 residues. The germline V gene encodes CDR1 SGHKS and CDR2 YYEKEE (reference sequence). V shed 3 bases, J shed 2 bases, and the junction held 12 bases outside the gene matches. The CDR3 loop reads CASSYPGSSGNTDTQYF. The CDR3, as DNA: TGTGCCAGCAGCTACCCGGGTTCGAGCGGGAACACAGATACGCAGTATTTT.